This TCR beta chain was obtained from a study of technical replicates of blood from a few donors. This table comes from immunoSEQ multiplex PCR, and its TCRdb copy is limited to in-frame clones, with some not included. The data contain more than 70,000 clones, around 97% of them singletons. Unmatched junction bases numbered 13, after V lost 6 bases and J lost 8 bases. Germline assignment: CDR1 MDHEN and CDR2 SYDVKM. This CDR3 contains 15 residues. The J gene is TRBJ2-1, the V gene TRBV28; 7 bases fit TRBD2. Specimen: T cells isolated from PBMCs. This sequence originates from a human donor in good health. CDR3 amino acids: CASRNSGRFPHEQFF. For the CDR3, the DNA is TGTGCCAGCAGGAATAGCGGGCGATTTCCCCATGAGCAGTTCTTC.